A single sample is the source of the 21 T cell receptor beta chains below, sequenced in a study of blood T cells in healthy people across ages. Alongside a J-beta primer mix, a sample-barcoded 5' primer served in a second PCR lasting 7 to 11 cycles. TCRdb called the 5' RACE reads again in MiXCR, with one record for every CDR3 protein. The sample holds 700,000 to 1,000,000 distinct CDR3 sequences, 40% to 50% seen once. The sequencing sample was made of blood. The receptors were gathered from a man in his sixties in good health.

In its sample, this clonotype was seen many times. In DNA, the CDR3 is TGTGCCAGCAGCGGCGGGGACTTAAAACGACAGTACTTC. Translating it yields CASSGGDLKRQYF. V gene TRBV21-1 combines with J gene TRBJ2-7; TRBD2, the table's D call, was not compared with the DNA. TRBV21-1 is tagged as a pseudogene. The CDR3 is made up of 13 amino acids.

In this sample, this clonotype turned up a few times. J is TRBJ2-1 and V is TRBV6-6, with D possibly matching TRBD2 (7 bases). Germline loops: CDR1 MNHNY, CDR2 SVGAGI (reference sequence). The CDR3 spans 15 residues. V was pared by 2 bases and J by 8 bases, with 16 bases between. CDR3 sequence reads: CASSYPEGGSHEQFF. DNA of the CDR3: TGTGCCAGCAGTTACCCCGAGGGGGGGAGCCATGAGCAGTTCTTC.

At least ten counts were recorded for this clonotype. This rearrangement joins TRBV5-1 to TRBJ1-4, with TRBD1 matching over 10 bases. V shed 4 bases and J 4 bases; nucleotides not matched to a gene: 13. The CDR3 covers 18 residues. CDR1 and CDR2 from the germline V gene are SGHRS and YFSETQ. Here the CDR3 reads CASSTGTGARRGNEKLFF. CDR3 bases: TGCGCCAGCAGCACCGGGACAGGGGCGAGACGGGGTAATGAAAAACTGTTTTTT.

The chain combines TRBV10-3 with TRBJ1-1; D call uncertain. CDR1 ENHRY and CDR2 SYGVKD come from the germline V gene. V lost 4 bases, J lost 2 bases, and 8 bases lay in between. CDR3 length: 13 residues. CDR3 bases: TGTGCCATCAGTGGAGGCCTCAACACTGAAGCTTTCTTT. Protein sequence: CAISGGLNTEAFF.

There are a few counts of this clonotype. The V gene is TRBV29-1, the J gene TRBJ2-7, with 8 bases matching TRBD2. This CDR3 is 14 amino acids long. The junction had 10 bases not matched to a gene; V was cut back by 7 bases and J by 2 bases. Germline CDR1 is SQVTM and CDR2 is ANQGSEA. CDR3 nucleotides: TGCAGCGCGTGGGGTGCGGGGGGTACCTACGAGCAGTACTTC. Amino acids: CSAWGAGGTYEQYF.

The genes are TRBV4-1 and TRBJ2-1; D is unresolved. This CDR3 contains 15 residues. Germline loops: CDR1 MGHRA, CDR2 YSYEKL. The ends were cut back, 1 base at V and 5 bases at J, with 12 bases in the middle. The CDR3 reads CASSQVSGYNNEQFF. The CDR3 nucleotides read TGCGCCAGCAGCCAAGTATCCGGGTACAACAATGAGCAGTTCTTC.

On this clonotype: A much larger clone is a single base away; this may be a read error. This sequence joins TRBV5-6 and TRBJ2-6, with a possible D match to TRBD2 (5 bases). Germline CDR1 is SGHDT and CDR2 is YYEEEE. This CDR3 spans 17 amino acids. Trimming pared 7 bases from V and 0 bases from J, leaving 17 bases between. This CDR3 reads CASRPRRGSSGANVLTF. CDR3 nucleotides: TGTGCCAGCCGCCCCAGACGGGGAAGCTCTGGGGCCAACGTCCTGACTTTC. Full variable domain (outside the CDR3, taken from reference TRBV5-6 and TRBJ2-6): DAGVTQSPTHLIKTRGQQVTLRCSPKSGHDTVSWYQQALGQGPQFIFQYYEEEERQRGNFPDRFSGHQFPNYSSELNVNALLLGDSALYLCASRPRRGSSGANVLTFGAGSRLTVL.

This clonotype appeared many times. The rearrangement links TRBV12-3 or TRBV12-4 to TRBJ2-7, with D hard to call. The CDR3 covers 14 residues. The ends were cut back, 1 base at V and 2 bases at J, with 9 bases in the middle. The CDR3 coding sequence is TGTGCCAGCAGTTTAGTCGGCAGGCCCTACGAGCAGTACTTC. This gives the protein CASSLVGRPYEQYF.

The gene calls are TRBV20-1 and TRBJ1-5; D unclear. The germline CDR1 and CDR2 sequences are DFQATT and SNEGSKA (reference sequence). The CDR3 is 11 amino acids. V was cut by 3 bases and J by 3 bases, with 3 bases left in between. CDR3 amino acids: CSASPNQPQHF. The DNA of the CDR3 is TGCAGTGCTAGCCCCAATCAGCCCCAGCATTTT.

This clonotype was counted between two and nine times. The CDR3 loop is CSARLGVRFTEAFF. For the CDR3, the DNA is TGCAGTGCTAGACTAGGGGTCCGTTTCACTGAAGCTTTCTTT. V usage is TRBV20-1 and J usage is TRBJ1-1; D possibly corresponds to TRBD1 (5 bases). Germline assignment: CDR1 DFQATT and CDR2 SNEGSKA (reference sequence). This CDR3 has 14 residues. Deletions cut 2 bases from V and 4 bases from J, with 14 bases between.

V usage is TRBV7-2 and J usage is TRBJ1-5; no reliable D call. This CDR3 contains 14 residues. Germline CDR1 SGHTA, CDR2 FQGNSA. V lost 4 bases, J lost 3 bases, and 10 bases lay in between. Here the CDR3 reads CASSSYSYNQPQHF. The CDR3 DNA is TGTGCCAGCAGCTCATACAGCTACAATCAGCCCCAGCATTTT.

This clonotype was observed a few times. For the CDR3, the DNA is TGTGCCATCAGTGATTTGGGCGAGAGCTCCTACAATGAGCAGTTCTTC. This codes for CAISDLGESSYNEQFF. V gene TRBV10-3 combines with J gene TRBJ2-1; D ambiguous. The V gene lost 3 bases and the J gene lost 0 bases, with 12 bases spanning the gap. This CDR3 has 16 residues. Germline CDR1 is ENHRY and CDR2 is SYGVKD.

The table lists this clonotype with a few counts. CDR3 sequence reads: CASSLVGLASPNEQFF. In DNA, the CDR3 is TGTGCCAGCAGCTTAGTGGGACTAGCATCCCCCAATGAGCAGTTCTTC. The chain employs TRBV7-2 and TRBJ2-1, with 9 bases that match TRBD2. Per germline, CDR1 SGHTA and CDR2 FQGNSA. Trimming removed 1 base from V and 6 bases from J; junction bases left unmatched: 7. This CDR3 is built from 16 residues.

The rearrangement uses TRBV30 and TRBJ2-7; the D gene is possibly TRBD1 (6 bases). The V gene lost 1 base and the J gene lost 2 bases, with 9 bases spanning the gap. Germline loops: CDR1 GTSNPN, CDR2 SVGIG (reference sequence). CDR3 length: 13 residues. CDR3: CAWSAGQPYEQYF. In DNA, the CDR3 is TGTGCCTGGAGTGCCGGACAGCCCTACGAGCAGTACTTC.

Worth noting for this clonotype: The CDR3 carries no conserved terminal phenylalanine or tryptophan, so it likely arises from a read error. The rearrangement uses TRBV12-3 or TRBV12-4 and TRBJ2-4, with a weak D call TRBD1 (6 bases). The closer fit of TRBJ2-5 to the DNA end suggests the J call may be wrong. There are 12 residues in the CDR3. The CDR3 loop reads CASRDTKETQYI. CDR3 bases: TGTGCCAGCCGGGACACCAAAGAGACCCAGTACATC.

The table lists this clonotype with a few counts. A read error is possible here, since a much larger clone lies one base away. The chain recombines TRBV6-2 or TRBV6-3 with TRBJ2-5; 7 bases map to TRBD1. From germline, CDR1 is MNHEY and CDR2 SVGEGT. J gave up 11 bases and V 8 bases, and 17 bases lay outside the gene matches. The CDR3 is 14 amino acids. The CDR3 sequence is CASVGGRWGNEQYF. CDR3 sequence (DNA): TGTGCCAGCGTAGGGGGCAGGTGGGGGAATGAGCAGTACTTC.

This clonotype occurred a few times. This sequence joins TRBV5-1 and TRBJ2-7; TRBD2 matches at 12 bases. The J call could be wrong; TRBJ2-5 is a better fit for the DNA end. The CDR3 sequence is 14 residues long. Germline CDR1 SGHRS, CDR2 YFSETQ. The DNA of the CDR3 is TGCGCCAGCAGCTCCCTAGCGGGGGGGGAGACCCAGTACTTC. Protein: CASSSLAGGETQYF.

This clonotype was counted at least ten times. The chain carries TRBV4-1 and TRBJ2-5, with 9 bases lining up with TRBD2. Germline loops: CDR1 MGHRA, CDR2 YSYEKL. This CDR3 spans 16 amino acids. J gave up 4 bases and V 3 bases, and 9 bases lay outside the gene matches. CDR3 residues: CASSQTAGGHRETQYF. CDR3 sequence (DNA): TGCGCCAGCAGCCAGACAGCGGGGGGACACCGAGAGACCCAGTACTTC.

Only a few counts were recorded for this clonotype. The CDR3 region has the DNA TGTGCCACCTTGGGGACGGTCACCTTTAACTATGGCTACACCTTC. Amino acids: CATLGTVTFNYGYTF. The V call is TRBV6-2 or TRBV6-3, the J call TRBJ1-2; possible D gene TRBD1, 5 bases. The length of the CDR3 is 15 residues. Germline-derived CDR1 and CDR2 are MNHEY and SVGEGT. Trimming took 10 bases from V and 1 from J, leaving 19 bases between them.

The chain couples TRBV12-3 or TRBV12-4 to TRBJ2-7; D remains unclear. The length of the CDR3 is 18 residues. Trimming removed 2 bases at V and 4 bases at J, with 24 bases between. CDR3 region: CASSLSNGYVSMRYEQYF. The CDR3 bases are TGTGCCAGCAGTTTATCAAATGGGTATGTATCCATGCGGTACGAGCAGTACTTC.

The chain links TRBV7-2 to TRBJ2-5; 12 bases agree with TRBD2. The CDR3 runs 16 residues. Germline V gene lookup returns CDR1 SGHTA and CDR2 FQGNSA. V shed 5 bases and J 11 bases; nucleotides not matched to a gene: 15. The CDR3 region has the DNA TGTGCCAGCAGCCTGTCTAGCGGGGGGGCCAGGTTATCGCAGTACTTC. It codes for CASSLSSGGARLSQYF.